Sequencing of this T cell receptor beta chain was carried out in a study of identical twins. Study results and caveats: Insertions ran lower in abundant cord blood beta clonotypes, though not in memory repertoires. Cross-sectional statistical analysis, not tracking of the same donors, underpinned the conclusions.

Healthy Caucasian individuals made up all the donors. In this sample, this clonotype turned up many times. Its antigen is still unknown. This CDR3 is 12 amino acids long. Germline V gene sequence: CDR1 MNHEY, CDR2 SMNVEV (reference sequence). Trimming took 10 bases from V and 4 from J, leaving 13 bases between them. A universal primer site arose from template switching, and cDNA bore unique molecular identifiers. TCRdb used MiXCR to reprocess the 5' RACE reads, holding one entry per CDR3 protein. The table includes about 340,000 distinct CDR3 sequences, 9% to 15% detected once. This sample was also put to use in a study of yellow fever vaccine responses in identical twins.

The chain joins TRBV27 to TRBJ1-2; D not resolved. The receptor's source is a woman in her late teens or twenties in good health. Sequenced sample: CD8+ T cells sorted from blood. The CDR3 sequence is CATRSGFYGYTF. The CDR3 region has the DNA TGTGCCACCCGTTCGGGGTTCTATGGCTACACCTTC.